The clone carrying this T cell receptor beta chain showed up just once. The entry originates in a study of TIL therapy for anti-PD-1-resistant metastatic lung cancer. Time point noted: pre-treatment sample, taken before nivolumab and TIL therapy. Pleural nodules or supraclavicular lymph nodes made up most of the excised metastases sampled. Trimming pared 3 bases from V and 3 bases from J, leaving 12 bases between. CDR3 size: 15 residues. CDR1 MNHEY and CDR2 SMNVEV come from the germline V gene (reference sequence). The libraries were made with immunoSEQ v3. The table came from immunoSEQ multiplex PCR; TCRdb's copy has only in-frame clones and leaves some out. Found here are about 26,000 clones, roughly 72% of them singletons; the top ten hold 7% to 9.5%.

The starting material was tumor tissue, obtained at baseline. The rearrangement joins TRBV27 to TRBJ1-5, with D perhaps matching TRBD1 (5 bases). The receptor's source is a person aged 25 to 79 with non-small cell lung cancer. The CDR3 coding sequence is TGTGCCAGCAGTTTCGGGGACGGGACCAATCAGCCCCAGCATTTT. This sequence encodes CASSFGDGTNQPQHF.